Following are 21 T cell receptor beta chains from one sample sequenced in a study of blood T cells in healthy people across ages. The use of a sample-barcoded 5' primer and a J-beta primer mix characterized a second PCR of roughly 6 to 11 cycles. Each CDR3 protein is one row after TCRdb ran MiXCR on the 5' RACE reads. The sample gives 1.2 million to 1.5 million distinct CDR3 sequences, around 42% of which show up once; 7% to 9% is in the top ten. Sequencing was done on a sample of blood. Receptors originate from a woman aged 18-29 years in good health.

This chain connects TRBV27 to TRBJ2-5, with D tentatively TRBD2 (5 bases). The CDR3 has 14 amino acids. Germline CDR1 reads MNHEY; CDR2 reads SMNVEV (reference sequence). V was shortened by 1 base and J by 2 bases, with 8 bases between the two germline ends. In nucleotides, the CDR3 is TGTGCCAGCAGTTTATTACTAGGGCAAGAGACCCAGTACTTC. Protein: CASSLLLGQETQYF.

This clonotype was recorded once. The CDR3 region has the DNA TGCAGTGCGGGACGGGACAGGGGGCCGGGGGAACTCCACTTT. Residues: CSAGRDRGPGELHF. This chain connects TRBV20-1 to TRBJ1-6; TRBD1 aligns across 12 bases. The CDR3 totals 14 residues. The ends lost 6 bases at V and 16 bases at J; junction bases unmatched: 13. Germline CDR1 is DFQATT and CDR2 is SNEGSKA (reference sequence).

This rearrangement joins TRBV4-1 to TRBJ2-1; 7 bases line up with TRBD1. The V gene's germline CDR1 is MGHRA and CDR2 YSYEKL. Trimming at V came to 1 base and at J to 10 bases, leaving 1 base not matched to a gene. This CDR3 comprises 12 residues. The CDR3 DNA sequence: TGCGCCAGCAGCCAAGGGGGACAGGAGCAGTTCTTC. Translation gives CASSQGGQEQFF.

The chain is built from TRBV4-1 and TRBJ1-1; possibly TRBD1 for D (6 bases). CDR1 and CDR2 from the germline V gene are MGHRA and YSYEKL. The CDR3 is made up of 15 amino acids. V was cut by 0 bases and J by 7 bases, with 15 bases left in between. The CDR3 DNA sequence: TGCGCCAGCAGCCAAGAAGGTGGGGGGCTCGATGAAGCTTTCTTT. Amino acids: CASSQEGGGLDEAFF.

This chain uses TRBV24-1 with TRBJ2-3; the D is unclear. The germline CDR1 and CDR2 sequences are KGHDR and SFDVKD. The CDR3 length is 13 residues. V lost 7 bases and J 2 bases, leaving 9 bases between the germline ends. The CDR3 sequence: CATSGLDTDTQYF. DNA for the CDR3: TGTGCCACCAGCGGATTGGACACAGATACGCAGTATTTT.

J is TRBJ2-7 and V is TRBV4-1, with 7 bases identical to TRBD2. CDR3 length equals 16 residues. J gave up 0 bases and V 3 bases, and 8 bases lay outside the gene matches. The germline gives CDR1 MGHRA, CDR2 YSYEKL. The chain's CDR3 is CASSQGVRGSSYEQYF. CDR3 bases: TGCGCCAGCAGCCAGGGTGTGCGGGGGAGCTCCTACGAGCAGTACTTC.

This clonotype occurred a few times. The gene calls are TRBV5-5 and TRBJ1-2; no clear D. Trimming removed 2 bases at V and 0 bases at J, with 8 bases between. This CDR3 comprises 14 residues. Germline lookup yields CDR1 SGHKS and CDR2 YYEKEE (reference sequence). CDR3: CASSFRAANYGYTF. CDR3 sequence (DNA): TGTGCCAGCAGCTTTCGTGCAGCTAACTATGGCTACACCTTC.

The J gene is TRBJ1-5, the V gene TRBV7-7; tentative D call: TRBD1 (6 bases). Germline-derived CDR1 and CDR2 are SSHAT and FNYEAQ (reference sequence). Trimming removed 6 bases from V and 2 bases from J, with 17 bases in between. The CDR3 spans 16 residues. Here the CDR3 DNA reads TGTGCCAGCAGAGACCCAAGGGGGGGTTGCAATCAGCCCCAGCATTTT. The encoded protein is CASRDPRGGCNQPQHF.

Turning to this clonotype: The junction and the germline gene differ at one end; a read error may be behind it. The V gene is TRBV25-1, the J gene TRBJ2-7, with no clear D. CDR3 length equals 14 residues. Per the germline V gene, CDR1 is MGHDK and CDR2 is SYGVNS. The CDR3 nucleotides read TGTACCAGCAGTGGTGTTGGCAGCTCCTACGAGCAGTACTTC. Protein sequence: CTSSGVGSSYEQYF.

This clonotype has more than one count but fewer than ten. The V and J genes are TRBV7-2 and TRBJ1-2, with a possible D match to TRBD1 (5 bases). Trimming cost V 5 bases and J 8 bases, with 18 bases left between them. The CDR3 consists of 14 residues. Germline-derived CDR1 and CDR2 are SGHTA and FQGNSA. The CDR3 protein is CASSKPGRMGGYTF. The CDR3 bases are TGTGCCAGCAGCAAACCGGGACGGATGGGAGGCTACACCTTC. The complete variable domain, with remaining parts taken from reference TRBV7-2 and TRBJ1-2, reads GAGVSQSPSNKVTEKGKDVELRCDPISGHTALYWYRQSLGQGLEFLIYFQGNSAPDKSGLPSDRFSAERTGGSVSTLTIQRTQQEDSAVYLCASSKPGRMGGYTFGSGTRLTVV.

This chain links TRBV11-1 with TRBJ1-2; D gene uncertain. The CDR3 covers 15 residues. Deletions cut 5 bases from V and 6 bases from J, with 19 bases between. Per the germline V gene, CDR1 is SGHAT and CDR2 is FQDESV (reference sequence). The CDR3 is CASSVGRENRHGYTF. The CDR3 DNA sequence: TGTGCCAGCAGCGTGGGGAGGGAGAACCGTCATGGCTACACCTTC.

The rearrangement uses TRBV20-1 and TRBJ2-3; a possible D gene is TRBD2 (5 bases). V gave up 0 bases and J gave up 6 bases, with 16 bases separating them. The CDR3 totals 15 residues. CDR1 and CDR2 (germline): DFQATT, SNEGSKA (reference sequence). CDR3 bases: TGCAGTGCTAGAGATCGGGGTAGCTCGGGCGATACGCAGTATTTT. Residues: CSARDRGSSGDTQYF.

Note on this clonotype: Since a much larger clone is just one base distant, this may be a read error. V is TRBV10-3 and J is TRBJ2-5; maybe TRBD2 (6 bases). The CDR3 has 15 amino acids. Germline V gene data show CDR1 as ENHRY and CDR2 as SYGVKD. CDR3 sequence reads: CAISETKDGRETRYF. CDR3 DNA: TGTGCCATCAGTGAGACGAAGGACGGCCGGGAGACCCGGTACTTC.

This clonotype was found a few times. The CDR3 spells CASSYSKGRTGQYF. In DNA form, the CDR3 reads TGTGCCAGCAGTTACTCGAAAGGAAGGACTGGCCAGTACTTC. The rearrangement joins TRBV6-5 to TRBJ2-5, with D possibly TRBD2 on 5 matching bases. From germline, CDR1 is MNHEY and CDR2 SVGAGI. CDR3 length: 14 residues. Trimming cost V 0 bases and J 10 bases, with 15 bases left between them.

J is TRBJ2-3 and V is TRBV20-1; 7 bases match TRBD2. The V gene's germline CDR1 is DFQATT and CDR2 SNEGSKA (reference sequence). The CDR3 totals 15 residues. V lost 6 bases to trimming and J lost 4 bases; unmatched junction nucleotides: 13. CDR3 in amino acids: CSAGPGLSTADTQYF. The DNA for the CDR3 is TGCAGTGCGGGTCCGGGACTAAGTACAGCAGATACGCAGTATTTT.

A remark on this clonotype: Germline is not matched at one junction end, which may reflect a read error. The CDR3: CTSSLDRVDYGYTF. The CDR3 nucleotides read TGTACCAGCAGCTTAGACAGGGTTGACTATGGCTACACCTTC. This sequence joins TRBV7-9 and TRBJ1-2; 7 nucleotides match TRBD1. Germline CDR1 reads SEHNR; CDR2 reads FQNEAQ (reference sequence). This CDR3 has 14 amino acids.

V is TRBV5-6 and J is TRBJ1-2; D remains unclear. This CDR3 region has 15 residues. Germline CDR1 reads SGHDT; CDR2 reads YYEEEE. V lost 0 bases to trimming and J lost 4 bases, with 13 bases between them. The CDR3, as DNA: TGTGCCAGCAGCTTGGCCGAGGCCGGCCTCTATGGCTACACCTTC. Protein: CASSLAEAGLYGYTF.

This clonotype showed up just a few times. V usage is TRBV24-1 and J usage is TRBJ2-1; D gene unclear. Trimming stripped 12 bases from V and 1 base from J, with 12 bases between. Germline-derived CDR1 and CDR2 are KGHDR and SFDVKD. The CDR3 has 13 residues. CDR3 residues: CASHRRSYNEQFF. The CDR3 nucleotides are TGTGCCTCCCACCGGCGGTCCTACAATGAGCAGTTCTTC.

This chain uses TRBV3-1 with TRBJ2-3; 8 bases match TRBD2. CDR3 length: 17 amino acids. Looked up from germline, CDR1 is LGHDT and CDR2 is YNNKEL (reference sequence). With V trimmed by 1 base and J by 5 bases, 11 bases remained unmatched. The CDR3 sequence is CASSQAMTGTRRDTQYF. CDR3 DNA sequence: TGTGCCAGCAGCCAAGCTATGACCGGGACTAGAAGAGATACGCAGTATTTT.

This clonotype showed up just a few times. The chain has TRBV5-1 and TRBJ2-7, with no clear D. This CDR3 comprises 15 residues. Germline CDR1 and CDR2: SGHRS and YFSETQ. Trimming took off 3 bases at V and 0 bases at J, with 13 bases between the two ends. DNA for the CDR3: TGCGCCAGCAGCTCCGGTTCAGCAAGCTCCTACGAGCAGTACTTC. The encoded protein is CASSSGSASSYEQYF.

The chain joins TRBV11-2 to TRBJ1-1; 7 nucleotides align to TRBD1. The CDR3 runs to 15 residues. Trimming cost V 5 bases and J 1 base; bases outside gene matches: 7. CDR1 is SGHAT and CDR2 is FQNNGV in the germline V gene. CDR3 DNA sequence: TGTGCCAGCAGCCTGGACAGGTCTCCGAACACTGAAGCTTTCTTT. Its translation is CASSLDRSPNTEAFF.